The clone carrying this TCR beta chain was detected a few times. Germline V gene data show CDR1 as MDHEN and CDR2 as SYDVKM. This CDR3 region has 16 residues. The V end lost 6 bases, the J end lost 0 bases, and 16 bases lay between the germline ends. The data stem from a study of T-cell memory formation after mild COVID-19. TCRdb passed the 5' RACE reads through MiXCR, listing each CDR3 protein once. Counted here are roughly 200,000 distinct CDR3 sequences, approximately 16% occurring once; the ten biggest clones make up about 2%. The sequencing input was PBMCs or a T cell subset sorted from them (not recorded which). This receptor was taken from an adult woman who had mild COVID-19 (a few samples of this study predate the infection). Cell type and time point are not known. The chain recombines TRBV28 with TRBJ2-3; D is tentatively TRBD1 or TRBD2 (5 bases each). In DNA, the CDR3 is TGTGCCAGCAGCGCCCCGGGGCTGGGAAGCACAGATACGCAGTATTTT. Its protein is CASSAPGLGSTDTQYF. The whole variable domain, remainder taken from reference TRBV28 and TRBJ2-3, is DVKVTQSSRYLVKRTGEKVFLECVQDMDHENMFWYRQDPGLGLRLIYFSYDVKMKEKGDIPEGYSVSREKKERFSLILESASTNQTSMYLCASSAPGLGSTDTQYFGPGTRLTVL.